The rows below give T cell receptor beta chains drawn from one sample of a study of shared clonotypes between healthy human individuals. Measured with immunoSEQ multiplex PCR; TCRdb has only the in-frame clones, and not every one. The data show about 360,000 clones, around 67% seen once. The sequenced sample consisted of memory CD4+ T cells sorted from blood. The receptors originated from a man between 25 and 39 years old in good health. The CDR3 runs from the conserved cysteine through the conserved F or W.

V gene	J gene	CDR3 protein
TRBV9	TRBJ2-1	CASSEQGDNEQFF
TRBV7-2	TRBJ2-5	CASSQGQTQYF
TRBV20-1	TRBJ1-1	CSAYRDRRPFF
TRBV5-1	TRBJ2-2	CASSPNPGTGNTGELFF
TRBV9	TRBJ2-1	CASSVGSRDRNNEQFF
TRBV5-5	TRBJ1-5	CASSTLGALNQPQHF
TRBV6-1	TRBJ2-1	CASSELGQGGNEQFF
TRBV15	TRBJ1-2	CATSERGNYGYTF
TRBV7-2	TRBJ1-2	CASSLSGSYGYTF
TRBV9	TRBJ2-7	CASSVDQGQVYEQYF
TRBV9	TRBJ2-2	CASSVVLTGELFF
TRBV5-4	TRBJ1-3	CASSGPSPGNTIYF
TRBV28	TRBJ1-5	CASSLGVVNQPQHF
TRBV28	TRBJ2-1	CASREFSYNEQFF
TRBV7-9	TRBJ2-3	CASSLHSRGLYTQYF
TRBV21-1	TRBJ2-4	CASSCSGVAKNIQYF
TRBV18	TRBJ2-1	CASSHRTGVEDEQFF
TRBV2	TRBJ2-6	CASSTKGPIQSRANVLTF
TRBV7-7	TRBJ2-1	CASSLGPYNEQFF
TRBV18	TRBJ1-4	CASSPRGGLGEKLFF
TRBV15	TRBJ1-2	CATSRDLIQAYGYTF
TRBV19	TRBJ2-7	CASSIIGQGSYEQYF
TRBV9	TRBJ1-4	CASSAPLGGEVHEKLFF
TRBV6-4	TRBJ1-5	CASSATGIGQPQHF
TRBV9	TRBJ2-3	CASSVQGGSTDTQYF
TRBV28	TRBJ2-2	CASTVGGRGRTGELFF
TRBV10-3	TRBJ2-7	CAISEGLAGVGYEQYF
TRBV19	TRBJ2-7	CASSRVGGPYEQYF
TRBV19	TRBJ1-1	CASSADGMNTEAFF
TRBV11-2	TRBJ2-7	CASKPGQGLHEQYF
TRBV5-1	TRBJ2-3	CASSLGGSTDTQYF
TRBV7-9	TRBJ2-3	CASTLWGVEIDTQYF
TRBV30	TRBJ1-4	CACKAGLLGEKLFF
TRBV6-1	TRBJ2-5	CASRTSGKETQYF
TRBV9	TRBJ2-7	CASSASGQGTYEQYF
TRBV6-5	TRBJ2-1	CASSHGGRGYNEQFF
TRBV30	TRBJ2-3	CAWSQDRTDTQYF
TRBV2	TRBJ2-5	CASSDGQGGLEETQYF
TRBV14	TRBJ1-5	CASSDGRGQPQHF
TRBV11-2	TRBJ2-1	CASSLRANLQGDEQFF
TRBV19	TRBJ2-6	CASSIVSTGANVLTF
TRBV10-3	TRBJ1-1	CAISEGPEGTEAFF
TRBV6-1	TRBJ1-1	CASSVVGHEVNTEAFF
TRBV28	TRBJ2-6	CASSLIYRGDSGANVLTF
TRBV29-1	TRBJ1-1	CSVVGGGQANTEAFF
TRBV29-1	TRBJ2-2	CSVKTGANTGELFF
TRBV7-8	TRBJ1-5	CASSLGQGSRRPQHF
TRBV27	TRBJ2-5	CASSLVLGLGETQYF